The entry below describes one TCR beta chain. Source study methods: From reference gene primer amplification, estimates of nucleated cell counts were derived. The table came from immunoSEQ multiplex PCR; TCRdb's copy has only in-frame clones and leaves some out. The V and J calls and clone size were taken over from that table, and D and trimming were inferred from the DNA. The top ten hold under 1.2% of the sample, which has 300,000 to 450,000 clones, 70% to 85% seen once. The sample belongs to a study of blood T cell repertoires in COVID-19. Study information: Spain, Italy and the United States supplied samples that represented acute and convalescent COVID-19. Sample material is recorded as cDNA or gDNA derived from T cells, B-cell-depleted T cells, or PBMCs.

Sequenced input: peripheral blood. The source of this sequence is a human donor with acute or convalescent COVID-19. The donor label of this sample is uncertain.

The CDR3 bases are TGTGCCAGTAGTATCGACCTCCGAGCGACTAATGAAAAACTGTTTTTT. Translated: CASSIDLRATNEKLFF. The J gene is TRBJ1-4, the V gene TRBV19; the D is unclear. The CDR3 loop spans 16 amino acids. CDR1 is LNHDA and CDR2 is SQIVND in the germline V gene (reference sequence). Trimming removed 3 bases at V and 2 bases at J, with 13 bases between.